This passage covers 28 T cell receptor beta chains from one sample sequenced in a study of T cell responses to AZD1222 COVID-19 vaccine. Repertoires were generated with immunoSEQ multiplex PCR, while TCRdb's copy carries only in-frame clones and drops some. The sample records 240,000 or so clones, just over 90% being singletons. This material consisted of peripheral blood, taken on day 0 of AZD1222 vaccination. The receptors come from an adult in good health.

The V call is TRBV6-5, the J call TRBJ1-5; D is uncertain. Germline loops: CDR1 MNHEY, CDR2 SVGAGI. The ends were cut back, 5 bases at V and 9 bases at J, with 14 bases in the middle. The CDR3 length is 13 residues. The CDR3 nucleotides read TGTGCCAGCAGTCCATCGGTGGATCGGCCCCAGCATTTT. Translation gives CASSPSVDRPQHF.

Only one count was recorded for this clone. V gene TRBV5-1 combines with J gene TRBJ2-7; possible D gene TRBD1, 5 bases. Looked up from germline, CDR1 is SGHRS and CDR2 is YFSETQ. CDR3 length: 14 amino acids. The germline V and J ends were trimmed by 2 bases and 3 bases, with 12 bases remaining between them. CDR3 DNA sequence: TGCGCCAGCAGCTTTCAGGGAAGAGGCTACGAGCAGTACTTC. It specifies CASSFQGRGYEQYF.

This clone was detected once. Written as DNA, the CDR3 is TGTGCCAGCAGTACCAACAGGGGCAATTCCTACGAGCAGTACTTC. Its translation: CASSTNRGNSYEQYF. J is TRBJ2-7 and V is TRBV6-5; 7 nucleotides line up with TRBD1. V lost 5 bases, J lost 1 base, and 8 bases stayed unmatched. CDR1 MNHEY and CDR2 SVGAGI come from the germline V gene. This CDR3 comprises 15 residues.

This chain uses TRBV14 with TRBJ2-2; the match to TRBD1 covers 7 bases. The CDR3 has 16 amino acids. CDR1 is SGHDN and CDR2 is FVKESK in the germline V gene. J gave up 3 bases and V 6 bases, and 10 bases lay outside the gene matches. CDR3 nucleotides: TGTGCCAGCAGTCTGGGACAGCGGAAGTACACCGGGGAGCTGTTTTTT. Encoded protein: CASSLGQRKYTGELFF.

The chain employs TRBV9 and TRBJ1-2, with D possibly TRBD1 on 5 matching bases. Germline CDR1 is SGDLS and CDR2 is YYNGEE. This CDR3 spans 13 amino acids. V was clipped by 0 bases and J by 11 bases, with 14 bases between them. CDR3 bases: TGTGCCAGCAGCGTAGGGTATGGGGCCCTTTACACCTTC. Its translation is CASSVGYGALYTF.

The chain is built from TRBV27 and TRBJ2-7; D gene ambiguous. This CDR3 has 14 amino acids. From germline, CDR1 is MNHEY and CDR2 SMNVEV (reference sequence). With 0 bases removed from V and 7 bases from J, the gap between germline ends came to 13 bases. The CDR3 bases are TGTGCCAGCAGTTTATCCAGACTCCTTGGGGAGCAGTACTTC. Residues: CASSLSRLLGEQYF.

In its sample, this clone was seen once. The rearrangement uses TRBV4-2 and TRBJ2-7, with a possible D match to TRBD2 (7 bases). V gave up 3 bases and J gave up 7 bases, with 16 bases separating them. The germline V gene has CDR1 LGHNA and CDR2 YNFKEQ. The CDR3 length is 14 residues. The DNA for the CDR3 is TGTGCCAGCAGCCAGTCGGGGGGCCCCGGGGAGCAGTACTTC. It is translated as CASSQSGGPGEQYF.

The CDR3 region has the DNA TGTGCCACCAGCAGGACGGACAATCAGCCCCAGCATTTT. Protein product: CATSRTDNQPQHF. The chain couples TRBV15 to TRBJ1-5; no reliable D call. There are 13 residues in the CDR3. With 3 bases removed from V and 3 bases from J, the gap between germline ends came to 6 bases. Germline V gene lookup returns CDR1 LNHNV and CDR2 YYDKDF (reference sequence).

The chain links TRBV9 to TRBJ1-1; a weak D match, TRBD1 (5 bases). This CDR3 region has 15 residues. The ends were cut back, 5 bases at V and 0 bases at J, with 14 bases in the middle. Germline assignment: CDR1 SGDLS and CDR2 YYNGEE. The DNA for the CDR3 is TGTGCCAGCAGACCACCCGGGACGGTGAACACTGAAGCTTTCTTT. Its translation is CASRPPGTVNTEAFF. The full variable domain, rest sourced from reference TRBV9 and TRBJ1-1, is DSGVTQTPKHLITATGQRVTLRCSPRSGDLSVYWYQQSLDQGLQFLIQYYNGEERAKGNILERFSAQQFPDLHSELNLSSLELGDSALYFCASRPPGTVNTEAFFGQGTRLTVV.

The J gene is TRBJ1-1, the V gene TRBV6-1; tentative D call: TRBD1 (6 bases). The CDR3 consists of 13 residues. V dropped 2 bases and J dropped 4 bases, with 8 bases sitting between them. CDR1 is MNHNS, CDR2 SASEGT, per germline. The DNA of the CDR3 is TGTGCCAGCAGTGAAATCAGGGGCACTGAAGCTTTCTTT. Its protein is CASSEIRGTEAFF.

CDR3 amino acids: CASRSGPHNEKLFF. The CDR3 DNA follows: TGTGCCAGCCGGTCCGGGCCCCATAATGAAAAACTGTTTTTT. The chain carries TRBV7-9 and TRBJ1-4; no definite D call. Germline CDR1 reads SEHNR; CDR2 reads FQNEAQ (reference sequence). The CDR3 length is 14 residues. Trimming took off 8 bases at V and 4 bases at J, with 14 bases between the two ends.

The gene calls are TRBV6-5 and TRBJ1-1; no clear D gene. Looked up from germline, CDR1 is MNHEY and CDR2 is SVGAGI. Trimming removed 4 bases at V and 3 bases at J, with 9 bases between. The CDR3 covers 13 residues. This chain's CDR3 is CASSSWRDTEAFF. The CDR3 DNA is TGTGCCAGCAGTTCCTGGCGGGACACTGAAGCTTTCTTT.

This clone came up once. The genes are TRBV11-3 and TRBJ2-1; 8 nucleotides align to TRBD2. CDR1 is SGHNT and CDR2 is YENEEA in the germline V gene. Germline trimming cut 5 bases from V and 7 bases from J; bases unmatched to any gene: 10. This CDR3 region has 15 residues. DNA for the CDR3: TGTGCCAGCAGCCCCGGGGCCACGGGGGGGAATGAGCAGTTCTTC. This encodes CASSPGATGGNEQFF.

CDR3 protein: CASSPALGGQETQYF. The CDR3 nucleotides are TGTGCCAGCTCACCTGCACTGGGGGGGCAAGAGACCCAGTACTTC. The chain carries TRBV18 and TRBJ2-5, with 7 bases identical to TRBD2. The CDR3 covers 15 residues. V dropped 3 bases and J dropped 2; count of bases not matched to a gene: 6. Looked up from germline, CDR1 is KGHSH and CDR2 is LQKENI.

The chain carries TRBV19 and TRBJ1-5; D unresolved. The CDR3 has 14 amino acids. CDR1 and CDR2 (germline): LNHDA, SQIVND (reference sequence). V was cut by 3 bases and J by 9 bases, with 15 bases left in between. CDR3 nucleotide sequence: TGTGCCAGTAGTATTAGGTCCGCCTATATGCCCCAGCATTTT. Encoded protein: CASSIRSAYMPQHF.

This chain's CDR3 is CASSPTTTGGYSGANVLTF. The CDR3 coding sequence is TGTGCCAGCAGCCCAACGACGACAGGGGGATACTCTGGGGCCAACGTCCTGACTTTC. This rearrangement joins TRBV7-3 to TRBJ2-6; 9 nucleotides match TRBD1. J lost 0 bases, V lost 5 bases, and 11 bases had no gene match. The CDR3 runs to 19 residues. The germline gives CDR1 SGHTA, CDR2 FQGTGA.

This CDR3 reads CASRQSLGISPLHF. CDR3 coding DNA: TGTGCCAGCAGGCAGAGCCTTGGAATTTCACCCCTCCACTTT. This chain joins TRBV6-5 and TRBJ1-6; D gene unclear. V was pared by 6 bases and J by 9 bases, with 15 bases between. Germline-derived CDR1 and CDR2 are MNHEY and SVGAGI. The CDR3 totals 14 residues.

This clone was detected a few times. V and J are TRBV10-3 and TRBJ2-1; D not resolved. Between the trimmed V and J ends, which lost 7 bases and 7 bases, there was a span of 8 bases. The CDR3 runs to 11 residues. The germline CDR1 and CDR2 sequences are ENHRY and SYGVKD. CDR3 sequence (DNA): TGTGCCATCAAGTTCTTAAATGAGCAGTTCTTC. Translated: CAIKFLNEQFF.

This chain uses TRBV20-1 with TRBJ2-4, with no clear D. V shed 3 bases and J shed 3 bases, with 6 bases lying between them. Germline CDR1 is DFQATT and CDR2 is SNEGSKA (reference sequence). This CDR3 is built from 12 residues. The CDR3 DNA reads TGCAGTGCTAGTAATGACAAAAACATTCAGTACTTC. It yields the protein CSASNDKNIQYF.

The chain links TRBV28 to TRBJ1-2; possible D gene TRBD1, 5 bases. V was pared by 8 bases and J by 3 bases, with 13 bases between. This CDR3 spans 13 amino acids. Germline loops: CDR1 MDHEN, CDR2 SYDVKM. Here the CDR3 DNA reads TGTGCCAGCGTCCCCGGGGGAGACTATGGCTACACCTTC. This codes for CASVPGGDYGYTF.

The chain uses TRBV15 and TRBJ2-7; a possible D gene is TRBD1 (5 bases). Germline values: CDR1 LNHNV, CDR2 YYDKDF (reference sequence). The CDR3 sequence is 15 residues long. The V end was cut by 0 bases, the J end by 5 bases, with 14 bases between. The CDR3 sequence: CATSRDPQGTHEQYF. The CDR3 nucleotides read TGTGCCACCAGCAGAGATCCGCAGGGTACCCACGAGCAGTACTTC.

CDR3 amino acids: CASSLETSGGAGELFF. CDR3 sequence (DNA): TGTGCCAGCAGCTTGGAAACTAGCGGGGGGGCCGGGGAGCTGTTTTTT. The chain joins TRBV5-4 to TRBJ2-2, with 13 bases that match TRBD2. From germline, CDR1 is SGHNT and CDR2 YYREEE (reference sequence). The CDR3 has 16 residues. The ends lost 0 bases at V and 6 bases at J; junction bases unmatched: 2.

This clone was seen more than once but under ten times. The chain has TRBV5-1 and TRBJ1-6, with D perhaps TRBD1 (6 bases). This CDR3 has 13 amino acids. V lost 4 bases and J 6 bases, leaving 8 bases between the germline ends. The germline V gene has CDR1 SGHRS and CDR2 YFSETQ. The CDR3 region is CASSEDSNSPLHF. CDR3 bases: TGCGCCAGCAGCGAGGACAGTAATTCACCCCTCCACTTT.

This clone was observed once. The chain recombines TRBV7-2 with TRBJ2-5, with 10 bases identical to TRBD1. The ends lost 0 bases at V and 3 bases at J; junction bases unmatched: 1. This CDR3 region has 15 residues. In germline, CDR1 is SGHTA, CDR2 FQGNSA. The DNA of the CDR3 is TGTGCCAGCAGCTTAGCCGGGACAGGGGAAGAGACCCAGTACTTC. This gives the protein CASSLAGTGEETQYF.

The chain links TRBV19 to TRBJ1-3; D may be TRBD1 (5 bases). CDR1 is LNHDA, CDR2 SQIVND, per germline (reference sequence). The CDR3 contains 15 residues. The V end lost 5 bases, the J end lost 0 bases, and 11 bases lay between the germline ends. CDR3 residues: CASSSDIPSGNTIYF. CDR3 coding DNA: TGTGCCAGTAGTTCGGACATACCCTCTGGAAACACCATATATTTT.

The rearrangement joins TRBV28 to TRBJ1-3; D is unresolved. Trimming pared 3 bases from V and 6 bases from J, leaving 12 bases between. The CDR3 is made up of 14 amino acids. Per the germline V gene, CDR1 is MDHEN and CDR2 is SYDVKM. The CDR3 loop reads CASSLSPRTNTIYF. The CDR3 DNA is TGTGCCAGCAGTTTGTCACCACGAACAAACACCATATATTTT.

V and J are TRBV28 and TRBJ2-7; D gene uncertain. The germline CDR1 and CDR2 sequences are MDHEN and SYDVKM. V lost 8 bases and J 3 bases, leaving 8 bases between the germline ends. The CDR3 is 11 amino acids. CDR3 DNA: TGTGCCAGCGTACAAAACTACGAGCAGTACTTC. It is translated as CASVQNYEQYF.

This clone was seen once. This chain links TRBV5-1 with TRBJ1-3; TRBD1 is a possible D gene (5 bases). The germline V gene has CDR1 SGHRS and CDR2 YFSETQ. The CDR3 length is 14 residues. Trimming removed 4 bases at V and 4 bases at J, with 12 bases between. For the CDR3, the DNA is TGCGCCAGCAGCGAGGGGCCGGGCGGAAACACCATATATTTT. Encoded protein: CASSEGPGGNTIYF.